Listed here is a single T cell receptor beta chain. Its antigen is not identified. TCRdb keeps only in-frame clones here, not all; method: immunoSEQ multiplex PCR. The table lists under 120,000 clones, about 92% of them singletons. The source of the sample is a study of T cell responses to AZD1222 COVID-19 vaccine. The CDR3 length is 14 residues. The J segment lost 3 bases and the V segment lost 7 bases, leaving 5 bases of the junction unmatched. CDR1 and CDR2 (germline): MNHEY, SVGAGI. The study's findings and limits: Unmutated variant regions are reportedly targeted by nearly half of spike-specific TCRs. White British people made up most donors, females outnumbered males, and clonal diversity was possibly underestimated.

This sequence originates from an adult in good health. This chain uses TRBV6-5 with TRBJ1-3, with 8 bases identical to TRBD1. The sample was peripheral blood, taken on day 0 of AZD1222 vaccination. This CDR3 reads CASNPGGNGNTIYF. CDR3 in DNA: TGTGCCAGCAATCCAGGGGGCAATGGAAACACCATATATTTT.